The 10 T cell receptor beta chains in this list originate from one sample, sequenced in a study of PD-L1 blockade in urothelial cancer. The data were produced by immunoSEQ multiplex PCR, yet TCRdb's version contains in-frame clones alone and is incomplete. The sample records about 33,000 clones, roughly 84% being singletons. Noted time point: pretreatment peripheral blood. The specimen was PBMCs, collected around atezolizumab (anti-PD-L1) treatment. The receptor source for this set is a man aged 55-75 years with urothelial cancer.

The chain employs TRBV2 and TRBJ1-1; D is perhaps TRBD1 (5 bases). CDR1 SNHLY and CDR2 FYNNEI come from the germline V gene. This CDR3 has 14 amino acids. Trimming took 5 bases from V and 3 from J, leaving 13 bases between them. Here the CDR3 reads CASSKTRGDTEAFF. CDR3 sequence (DNA): TGTGCCAGCAGTAAAACACGGGGGGACACTGAAGCTTTCTTT.

V is TRBV4-1 and J is TRBJ2-3; TRBD2 agrees at 8 bases. This CDR3 contains 13 residues. Germline lookup yields CDR1 MGHRA and CDR2 YSYEKL. Germline trimming cut 4 bases from V and 5 bases from J; bases unmatched to any gene: 2. This chain's CDR3 is CASSPGLGDTQYF. The CDR3 DNA reads as TGCGCCAGCAGCCCGGGACTAGGAGATACGCAGTATTTT.

V gene TRBV21-1 combines with J gene TRBJ1-1. TRBV21-1 is classified as a pseudogene. There are 11 residues in the CDR3. The CDR3 loop is CAAISNTEAFF. Written as DNA, the CDR3 is TGCGCTGCTATTTCGAACACTGAAGCTTTCTTT.

The chain couples TRBV4-1 to TRBJ2-7; D possibly corresponds to TRBD1 (6 bases). The V end was cut by 1 base, the J end by 5 bases, with 12 bases between. The CDR3 spans 14 residues. Looked up from germline, CDR1 is MGHRA and CDR2 is YSYEKL. In nucleotides, the CDR3 is TGCGCCAGCAGCCAAGTCAGGGGTGTACACGAGCAGTACTTC. Amino acids: CASSQVRGVHEQYF.

The rearrangement uses TRBV5-1 and TRBJ2-1; 7 bases are a match to TRBD1. The ends lost 1 base at V and 8 bases at J; junction bases unmatched: 6. CDR3 length equals 14 residues. The germline V gene has CDR1 SGHRS and CDR2 YFSETQ. The CDR3 protein is CASSLQGELDEQFF. The CDR3 bases are TGCGCCAGCAGCTTGCAGGGGGAGCTGGATGAGCAGTTCTTC.

The rearrangement joins TRBV14 to TRBJ1-1, with 7 bases fitting TRBD1. Germline V CDR1 and CDR2: SGHDN, FVKESK. The CDR3 loop spans 16 amino acids. J lost 0 bases, V lost 5 bases, and 9 bases had no gene match. The DNA of the CDR3 is TGTGCCAGCAGCGAAGGGGGCCATGGTCTGAACACTGAAGCTTTCTTT. This encodes CASSEGGHGLNTEAFF.

The V gene is TRBV28, the J gene TRBJ2-2, with 13 bases that match TRBD2. Germline V gene sequence: CDR1 MDHEN, CDR2 SYDVKM. The trim removed 3 bases at V and 5 bases at J, leaving 3 bases unmatched. This CDR3 is built from 16 residues. The CDR3 region is CASSLWTSGGTGELFF. DNA for the CDR3: TGTGCCAGCAGTTTGTGGACTAGCGGGGGTACCGGGGAGCTGTTTTTT.

The chain recombines TRBV5-1 with TRBJ2-5, with D unresolved. Per germline, CDR1 SGHRS and CDR2 YFSETQ. This CDR3 is built from 15 residues. The V end lost 0 bases, the J end lost 2 bases, and 11 bases lay between the germline ends. CDR3 coding DNA: TGCGCCAGCAGCTTGGGATACAGCCTTCAAGAGACCCAGTACTTC. It yields the protein CASSLGYSLQETQYF.

This chain links TRBV7-2 with TRBJ1-1; 7 bases line up with TRBD1. The trim removed 7 bases at V and 7 bases at J, leaving 9 bases unmatched. Germline CDR1 is SGHTA and CDR2 is FQGNSA. The length of the CDR3 is 13 residues. The CDR3 loop reads CASKRQGSSEAFF. CDR3 sequence (DNA): TGTGCCAGCAAGAGACAGGGTTCGAGTGAAGCTTTCTTT.

The genes are TRBV7-3 and TRBJ1-3; 7 bases align to TRBD1. This CDR3 contains 14 residues. The V gene end was trimmed by 2 bases and the J gene end by 2 bases; junction bases not matched to a gene: 0. Germline V CDR1 and CDR2: SGHTA, FQGTGA. This CDR3 is CASSLQGAGNTIYF. CDR3 nucleotide sequence: TGTGCCAGCAGCTTACAGGGGGCTGGAAACACCATATATTTT.